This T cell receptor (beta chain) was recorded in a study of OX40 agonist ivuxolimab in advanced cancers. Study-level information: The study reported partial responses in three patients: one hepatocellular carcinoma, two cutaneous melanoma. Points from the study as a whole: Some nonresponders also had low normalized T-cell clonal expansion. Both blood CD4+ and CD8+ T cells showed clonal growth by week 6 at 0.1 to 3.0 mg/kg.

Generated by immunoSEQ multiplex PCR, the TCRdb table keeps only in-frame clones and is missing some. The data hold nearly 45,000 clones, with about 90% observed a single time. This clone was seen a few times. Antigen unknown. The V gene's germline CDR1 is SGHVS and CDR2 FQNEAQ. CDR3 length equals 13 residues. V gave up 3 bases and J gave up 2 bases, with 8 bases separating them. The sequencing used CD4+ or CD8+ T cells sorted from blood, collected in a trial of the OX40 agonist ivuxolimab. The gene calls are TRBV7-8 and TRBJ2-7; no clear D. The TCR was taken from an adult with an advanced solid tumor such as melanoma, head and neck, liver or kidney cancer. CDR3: CASSFGSTYEQYF. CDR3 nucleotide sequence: TGTGCCAGCAGCTTCGGATCTACCTACGAGCAGTACTTC.